The 21 T cell receptor beta chains below come from one sample, sequenced in a study of molecular identifiers for immune sequencing clone quantification. TCRdb passed the PCR reads through MiXCR, listing each CDR3 protein once. The sample lists a few hundred thousand distinct CDR3 sequences; about a fifth were seen once. Sample: naive CD8+ T cells from blood, with Jurkat cell RNA spiked in. Specified subset: FACS-sorted CD8+CD4-CCR7+CD45RA+ naive T cells. The receptors were gathered from a human donor in good health. Some libraries in this study had Jurkat cell RNA spiked in.

This clonotype was seen more than once but under ten times. V usage is TRBV6-1 and J usage is TRBJ2-7; possible D gene TRBD1, 6 bases. V was cut by 1 base and J by 0 bases, with 16 bases left in between. This CDR3 region has 17 residues. CDR1 and CDR2 from the germline V gene are MNHNS and SASEGT. DNA of the CDR3: TGTGCCAGCAGTGAAGAGCCCCACAGGGTAAGCTCCTACGAGCAGTACTTC. This gives the protein CASSEEPHRVSSYEQYF.

This clonotype was detected ten times or more. The J gene is TRBJ1-5, the V gene TRBV6-6; 8 bases agree with TRBD1. CDR1 is MNHNY and CDR2 is SVGAGI in the germline V gene (reference sequence). CDR3 length equals 15 residues. After removal of 5 bases from V and 5 bases from J, the junction contained 8 bases not matched to a gene. The CDR3 reads CASSRDRGKDQPQHF. The CDR3 nucleotides are TGTGCCAGCAGTCGAGACAGGGGTAAGGATCAGCCCCAGCATTTT.

This clonotype was counted many times. The chain has TRBV6-2 or TRBV6-3 and TRBJ2-6; D unresolved. This CDR3 is built from 16 residues. Trimming removed 7 bases from V and 4 bases from J, with 17 bases in between. CDR1 is MNHEY and CDR2 is SVGEGT in the germline V gene. CDR3 protein: CASTPLGFSGANVLTF. The CDR3 DNA sequence: TGTGCCAGCACCCCCCTAGGGTTCTCAGGGGCCAACGTCCTGACTTTC.

This clonotype showed up just a few times. CDR3: CASSRPRGTVYEQYF. The CDR3 bases are TGTGCCAGCAGTCGCCCCCGGGGGACAGTTTACGAGCAGTACTTC. The V gene is TRBV6-6, the J gene TRBJ2-7; the D gene is possibly TRBD1 (7 bases). CDR1 is MNHNY and CDR2 is SVGAGI in the germline V gene (reference sequence). The CDR3 has 15 amino acids. Between the trimmed V and J ends, which lost 5 bases and 4 bases, there was a span of 18 bases.

This clonotype has at least ten counts. V is TRBV12-3 or TRBV12-4 and J is TRBJ2-1; D is perhaps TRBD1 (6 bases). V was cut by 0 bases and J by 7 bases, with 13 bases left in between. This CDR3 has 15 residues. The CDR3 nucleotides read TGTGCCAGCAGTTTAGCAACAGGGTTGATGAATGAGCAGTTCTTC. It yields the protein CASSLATGLMNEQFF.

This chain links TRBV21-1 with TRBJ2-7; the D call TRBD2 from the table was never checked on the DNA. TRBV21-1 is designated a pseudogene. CDR3 length: 15 residues. The CDR3 nucleotides read TGTGCCAGCAGCACACGGACTAGCGGGATGAGGGTGCAGTACTTC. This sequence encodes CASSTRTSGMRVQYF.

Regarding this clonotype: A read error may explain this, as a much larger clone is one base away. The rearrangement uses TRBV10-2 and TRBJ2-3; D is tentatively TRBD1 or TRBD2 (5 bases each). The CDR3 is 13 residues long. CDR1 and CDR2 (germline): WSHSY, SAAADI. CDR3 DNA sequence: TGCGCCGGCAGTGAGGGGCTCACAGATACGCAGTATTTT. It is translated as CAGSEGLTDTQYF.

As regards this clonotype: In this CDR3 the conserved last residue, phenylalanine or tryptophan, is missing, so a read error is likely. CDR3 amino acids: CASSLWEGTNTEAFL. CDR3 in DNA: TGCGCCAGCAGCTTATGGGAGGGGACGAACACTGAAGCTTTCCTT. The gene calls are TRBV4-1 and TRBJ1-1; a weak D match, TRBD1 (5 bases). Per the germline V gene, CDR1 is MGHRA and CDR2 is YSYEKL. Trimming cost V 5 bases and J 1 base, with 14 bases left between them. The CDR3 loop spans 15 amino acids.

On this clonotype itself: Likely a read error: the CDR3 ends without its conserved phenylalanine or tryptophan. The DNA is left out, because the CDR3 cannot be placed on it with certainty; the CDR3 is given as TCRdb lists it. The rearrangement uses TRBV28 and TRBJ1-2; TRBD1, the table's D call, lacks a check against the DNA. Germline CDR1 and CDR2: MDHEN and SYDVKM. From its first to its last residue, the CDR3 has 13 amino acids. The CDR3 here is CASSLWSGLEHTL.

There are many counts of this clonotype. V usage is TRBV5-1 and J usage is TRBJ2-3, with no clear D. Germline V lookup: CDR1 SGHRS, CDR2 YFSETQ. The CDR3 extends over 16 amino acids. Trimming pared 3 bases from V and 5 bases from J, leaving 19 bases between. For the CDR3, the DNA is TGCGCCAGCAGCTGGGTTTCGATCAACGGCGTAGATACGCAGTATTTT. It encodes CASSWVSINGVDTQYF.

This clonotype was counted only a few times. The genes are TRBV20-1 and TRBJ2-7, with unresolved D. V gave up 5 bases and J gave up 1 base, with 12 bases separating them. The CDR3 runs to 13 residues. Germline V gives CDR1 DFQATT, CDR2 SNEGSKA (reference sequence). This CDR3 is CSAARTESYEQYF. The CDR3 nucleotides read TGCAGTGCTGCACGGACCGAGTCCTACGAGCAGTACTTC.

At least ten counts were recorded for this clonotype. The chain's CDR3 is CASSLLAGYYEQYF. CDR3 nucleotide sequence: TGTGCCAGCAGCTTACTCGCAGGGTACTACGAGCAGTACTTC. The V gene is TRBV7-2, the J gene TRBJ2-7; possible D gene TRBD1, 5 bases. This CDR3 has 14 amino acids. Per germline, CDR1 SGHTA and CDR2 FQGNSA. The V end lost 2 bases, the J end lost 3 bases, and 11 bases lay between the germline ends.

With regard to this clonotype: A much more abundant neighbour one base away suggests this may be a read error. The chain carries TRBV7-2 and TRBJ2-6; D is unresolved. V was clipped by 1 base and J by 4 bases, with 20 bases between them. The CDR3 has 19 residues. The germline CDR1 and CDR2 sequences are SGHTA and FQGNSA. CDR3 sequence reads: CASSLEDWAVVGGANVLTF. CDR3 coding DNA: TGTGCCAGCAGCTTAGAAGATTGGGCTGTGGTTGGAGGGGCCAACGTCCTGACTTTC.

In this sample, this clonotype turned up many times. The V call is TRBV7-9, the J call TRBJ2-5; the D gene is possibly TRBD2 (6 bases). Germline values: CDR1 SEHNR, CDR2 FQNEAQ (reference sequence). CDR3 length: 16 amino acids. Trimming took 4 bases from V and 7 from J, leaving 22 bases between them. As DNA, the CDR3 is TGTGCCAGCAGCTCTAGCGACACAAGATATTTCTGGACCCAGTACTTC. Translation: CASSSSDTRYFWTQYF.

This clonotype was recorded at least ten times. The J gene is TRBJ1-5, the V gene TRBV28, with D possibly being TRBD1 (5 bases). Deletions cut 3 bases from V and 5 bases from J, with 14 bases between. The CDR3 is 15 amino acids. Germline loops: CDR1 MDHEN, CDR2 SYDVKM. As DNA, the CDR3 is TGTGCCAGCAGTTTCGTAGGGGTGGGGGATCAGCCCCAGCATTTT. Residues: CASSFVGVGDQPQHF. The complete variable domain, with remaining parts taken from reference TRBV28 and TRBJ1-5, reads DVKVTQSSRYLVKRTGEKVFLECVQDMDHENMFWYRQDPGLGLRLIYFSYDVKMKEKGDIPEGYSVSREKKERFSLILESASTNQTSMYLCASSFVGVGDQPQHFGDGTRLSIL.

This sequence joins TRBV5-1 and TRBJ2-5, with 12 bases that match TRBD2. Trimming cost V 3 bases and J 0 bases; bases outside gene matches: 6. The CDR3 consists of 17 residues. The germline V gene encodes CDR1 SGHRS and CDR2 YFSETQ. CDR3 coding DNA: TGCGCCAGCAGCTCCGGACTAGCGGGGCGCCACCAAGAGACCCAGTACTTC. It is translated as CASSSGLAGRHQETQYF.

A few counts support this clonotype. This chain joins TRBV27 and TRBJ2-1; D is unresolved. V lost 3 bases, J lost 6 bases, and 15 bases lay in between. The length of the CDR3 is 15 residues. Germline V CDR1 and CDR2: MNHEY, SMNVEV (reference sequence). The CDR3 spells CASSFGTMTFNEQFF. CDR3 in DNA: TGTGCCAGCAGTTTCGGTACGATGACGTTCAATGAGCAGTTCTTC.

This clonotype was found a few times. The genes are TRBV12-3 or TRBV12-4 and TRBJ1-1, with D possibly being TRBD1 (5 bases). CDR3 length: 13 residues. Trimming removed 6 bases from V and 0 bases from J, with 8 bases in between. The DNA for the CDR3 is TGTGCCAGCAGAGGACATATGAACACTGAAGCTTTCTTT. It yields the protein CASRGHMNTEAFF.

Of note for this clonotype: The germline gene is not matched at one end of the junction; a read error may be the cause. This chain links TRBV15 with TRBJ1-4; D might be TRBD1 (6 bases). This CDR3 region has 14 residues. Germline loops: CDR1 LNHNV, CDR2 YYDKDF (reference sequence). The CDR3 sequence is CATSTGTLNEKLFF. In DNA, the CDR3 is TGTGCCACCAGCACCGGGACACTGAATGAAAAACTGTTTTTC. Supplemented by reference TRBV15 and TRBJ1-4, the full variable domain reads DAMVIQNPRYQVTQFGKPVTLSCSQTLNHNVMYWYQQKSSQAPKLLFHYYDKDFNNEADTPDNFQSRRPNTSFCFLDIRSPGLGDTAMYLCATSTGTLNEKLFFGSGTQLSVL.

Many counts were recorded for this clonotype. The V gene is TRBV6-5, the J gene TRBJ2-7; no clear D. CDR3 length equals 14 residues. CDR1 and CDR2 (germline): MNHEY, SVGAGI. V shed 4 bases and J shed 3 bases, with 13 bases lying between them. CDR3 nucleotide sequence: TGTGCCAGCAGTTTCTTCGCCAGCCACTACGAGCAGTACTTC. It specifies CASSFFASHYEQYF.

Ten or more counts support this clonotype. The rearrangement joins TRBV3-1 to TRBJ2-3; 11 bases are a match to TRBD2. This CDR3 has 16 amino acids. CDR1 and CDR2 (germline): LGHDT, YNNKEL (reference sequence). V lost 4 bases and J lost 3; bases outside the gene matches: 6. In DNA, the CDR3 is TGTGCCAGCAGCCCCTACCTAGCGGGAGGTACAGATACGCAGTATTTT. Protein: CASSPYLAGGTDTQYF.